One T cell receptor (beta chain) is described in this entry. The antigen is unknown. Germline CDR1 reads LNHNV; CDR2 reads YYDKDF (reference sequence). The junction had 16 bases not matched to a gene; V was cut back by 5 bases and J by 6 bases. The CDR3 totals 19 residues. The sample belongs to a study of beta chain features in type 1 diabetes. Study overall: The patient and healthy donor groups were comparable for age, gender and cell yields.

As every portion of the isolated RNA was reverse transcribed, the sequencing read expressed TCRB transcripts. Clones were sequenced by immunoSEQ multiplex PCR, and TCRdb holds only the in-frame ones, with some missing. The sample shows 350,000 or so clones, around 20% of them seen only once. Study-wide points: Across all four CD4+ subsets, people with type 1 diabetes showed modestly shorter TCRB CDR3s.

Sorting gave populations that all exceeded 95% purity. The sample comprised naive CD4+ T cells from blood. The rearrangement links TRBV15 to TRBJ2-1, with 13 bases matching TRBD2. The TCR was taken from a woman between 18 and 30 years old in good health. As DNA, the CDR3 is TGTGCCACCAGCGGGTTCGCGGGGACGGGACTAGCGGGACTCAATGAGCAGTTCTTC. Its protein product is CATSGFAGTGLAGLNEQFF. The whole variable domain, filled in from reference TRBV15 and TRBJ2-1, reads DAMVIQNPRYQVTQFGKPVTLSCSQTLNHNVMYWYQQKSSQAPKLLFHYYDKDFNNEADTPDNFQSRRPNTSFCFLDIRSPGLGDTAMYLCATSGFAGTGLAGLNEQFFGPGTRLTVL.